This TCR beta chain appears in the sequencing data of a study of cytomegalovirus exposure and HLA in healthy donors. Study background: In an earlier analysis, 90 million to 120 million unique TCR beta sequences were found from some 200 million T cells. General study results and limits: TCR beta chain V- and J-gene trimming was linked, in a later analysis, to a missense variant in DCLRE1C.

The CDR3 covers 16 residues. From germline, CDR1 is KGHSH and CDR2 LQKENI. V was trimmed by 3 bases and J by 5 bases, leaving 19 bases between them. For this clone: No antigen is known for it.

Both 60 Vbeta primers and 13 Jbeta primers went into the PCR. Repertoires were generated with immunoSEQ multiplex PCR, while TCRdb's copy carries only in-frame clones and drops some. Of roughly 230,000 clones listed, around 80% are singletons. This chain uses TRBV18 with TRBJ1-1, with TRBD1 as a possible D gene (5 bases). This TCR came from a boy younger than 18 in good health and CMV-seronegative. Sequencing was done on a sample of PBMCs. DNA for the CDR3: TGTGCCAGCTCACCGACGTCGGGCAGGGCGGGGACTGAAGCTTTCTTT. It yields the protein CASSPTSGRAGTEAFF.